A single sample gave rise to the 20 T cell receptor beta chains below, sequenced in a study of T cell responses to AZD1222 COVID-19 vaccine. The data were produced by immunoSEQ multiplex PCR, yet TCRdb's version contains in-frame clones alone and is incomplete. The sample yields about 99,000 clones, less than 95% seen once. The material was peripheral blood, obtained on day 0 of AZD1222 vaccination. All receptors derive from an adult in good health.

This clone occurred once. The chain recombines TRBV7-9 with TRBJ1-1; no clear D. Germline-derived CDR1 and CDR2 are SEHNR and FQNEAQ (reference sequence). This CDR3 is 16 amino acids long. V was trimmed by 5 bases and J by 0 bases, leaving 16 bases between them. CDR3 in amino acids: CASSPGSGGMNTEAFF. CDR3 coding DNA: TGTGCCAGCAGCCCTGGGTCGGGCGGCATGAACACTGAAGCTTTCTTT.

V and J are TRBV11-2 and TRBJ2-2; perhaps TRBD1 as D (6 bases). Deletions cut 10 bases from V and 8 bases from J, with 11 bases between. Germline V CDR1 and CDR2: SGHAT, FQNNGV. The CDR3 runs 11 residues. The CDR3: CATRGSGELFF. The CDR3 DNA reads TGTGCCACTAGGGGGTCGGGGGAGCTGTTTTTT.

The V and J genes are TRBV7-2 and TRBJ2-1, with a possible D match to TRBD2 (5 bases). V lost 1 base, J lost 7 bases, and 11 bases lay in between. There are 14 residues in the CDR3. Looked up from germline, CDR1 is SGHTA and CDR2 is FQGNSA. The CDR3 protein is CASSLVLLANEQFF. In nucleotides, the CDR3 is TGTGCCAGCAGCTTAGTTCTGCTAGCAAATGAGCAGTTCTTC.

DNA of the CDR3: TGCGCCAGCAGTGAGTCGGATTCACCCCTCCACTTT. Translation gives CASSESDSPLHF. The chain combines TRBV10-1 with TRBJ1-6; D is unclear. V lost 0 bases and J lost 8, with 2 bases in between. CDR3 length: 12 amino acids. Per germline, CDR1 WNHNN and CDR2 SYGVQD (reference sequence).

This clone has a handful of counts. The chain is built from TRBV5-1 and TRBJ2-1, with D perhaps given as TRBD1 or TRBD2 (6 bases each). The CDR3 runs to 16 residues. Between the trimmed V and J ends, which lost 4 bases and 2 bases, there was a span of 16 bases. CDR1 is SGHRS and CDR2 is YFSETQ in the germline V gene. CDR3 sequence: CASSRVGAGTYNEQFF. CDR3 nucleotide sequence: TGCGCCAGCAGCCGCGTGGGGGCGGGAACCTACAATGAGCAGTTCTTC.

This chain uses TRBV6-5 with TRBJ2-5; a weak D match, TRBD2 (6 bases). Germline loops: CDR1 MNHEY, CDR2 SVGAGI. The CDR3 has 13 amino acids. V gave up 7 bases and J gave up 2 bases, with 11 bases separating them. The CDR3 is CASNFGGQETQYF. Here the CDR3 DNA reads TGTGCCAGCAACTTTGGAGGGCAAGAGACCCAGTACTTC.

The V and J genes are TRBV5-4 and TRBJ2-3; a possible D gene is TRBD1 (5 bases). The V gene's germline CDR1 is SGHNT and CDR2 YYREEE (reference sequence). The CDR3 extends over 13 amino acids. V lost 3 bases, J lost 3 bases, and 8 bases lay in between. CDR3 bases: TGTGCCAGCAGCTCTAGGGGAACAGATACGCAGTATTTT. Encoded protein: CASSSRGTDTQYF.

The chain combines TRBV4-3 with TRBJ2-7; possible D gene TRBD1, 6 bases. Trimming took 0 bases from V and 6 from J, leaving 15 bases between them. From germline, CDR1 is LGHNA and CDR2 YSLEER. The CDR3 totals 15 residues. CDR3: CASSQDSAQGIEQYF. The DNA of the CDR3 is TGCGCCAGCAGCCAAGATTCGGCCCAGGGGATCGAGCAGTACTTC.

The chain links TRBV18 to TRBJ1-1; no clear D gene. CDR1 is KGHSH, CDR2 LQKENI, per germline. The CDR3 runs to 14 residues. V shed 3 bases and J shed 1 base, with 9 bases lying between them. The CDR3 loop is CASSPAAANTEAFF. CDR3 DNA sequence: TGTGCCAGCTCACCCGCTGCAGCGAACACTGAAGCTTTCTTT.

The CDR3 region has the DNA TGCAGCGTTGAGGGGGGCAAGACCTACAATGAGCAGTTCTTC. It yields the protein CSVEGGKTYNEQFF. The chain uses TRBV29-1 and TRBJ2-1; possibly TRBD1 or TRBD2 for D (6 bases each). The germline V gene has CDR1 SQVTM and CDR2 ANQGSEA. The CDR3 is 14 amino acids. Between the trimmed V and J ends, which lost 3 bases and 2 bases, there was a span of 11 bases.

This clone was counted a single time. The chain joins TRBV11-2 to TRBJ1-1; TRBD1 matches at 9 bases. From germline, CDR1 is SGHAT and CDR2 FQNNGV. This CDR3 is built from 17 residues. Unmatched junction bases numbered 9, after V lost 3 bases and J lost 1 base. The CDR3 reads CASSFRDRVPKNTEAFF. The CDR3 DNA reads as TGTGCCAGCAGCTTCCGGGACAGGGTCCCTAAGAACACTGAAGCTTTCTTT.

The table lists this clone with a count of one. The rearrangement links TRBV5-1 to TRBJ1-6; D not resolved. Germline V gene sequence: CDR1 SGHRS, CDR2 YFSETQ. CDR3 length: 14 amino acids. The V end was cut by 1 base, the J end by 7 bases, with 9 bases between. The CDR3: CASSLRQGNSPLHF. As DNA, the CDR3 is TGCGCCAGCAGCTTGCGACAAGGAAATTCACCCCTCCACTTT.

V gene TRBV28 combines with J gene TRBJ2-5; tentatively, D is TRBD2 (5 bases). Germline CDR1 and CDR2: MDHEN and SYDVKM. The CDR3 has 14 amino acids. Trimming removed 7 bases from V and 5 bases from J, with 17 bases in between. DNA of the CDR3: TGTGCCAGCACTCAAGCGTCTGGCGGGGAGACCCAGTACTTC. Translated, it gives CASTQASGGETQYF.

The chain has TRBV7-9 and TRBJ2-3, with D tentatively TRBD1 or TRBD2 (6 bases each). The germline CDR1 and CDR2 sequences are SEHNR and FQNEAQ (reference sequence). Trimming shortened V by 5 bases and J by 11 bases, and 23 bases separated the two germline ends. There are 15 residues in the CDR3. The CDR3 region has the DNA TGTGCCAGCAGCCCCCCCCTATTTGGGGGGCCCGGGCAGTATTTT. This sequence encodes CASSPPLFGGPGQYF.

This clone was counted a single time. The chain carries TRBV3-1 (or the pseudogene TRBV3-2) and TRBJ1-6; 7 bases map to TRBD1. Germline V lookup: CDR1 LGHDT, CDR2 YNNKEL (reference sequence). The CDR3 length is 13 residues. V was clipped by 1 base and J by 14 bases; unmatched bases: 5. The CDR3 nucleotides read TGTGCCAGCAGCCAAGTGGAGGGGGCATCCCTCCACTTT. Encoded protein: CASSQVEGASLHF.

This rearrangement joins TRBV5-1 to TRBJ1-1, with TRBD1 identical over 10 bases. V was clipped by 4 bases and J by 4 bases; unmatched bases: 19. Germline lookup yields CDR1 SGHRS and CDR2 YFSETQ. This CDR3 region has 19 residues. CDR3 loop: CASSGWLGTGAEGGTEAFF. The CDR3 DNA sequence: TGCGCCAGCAGCGGTTGGTTAGGGACAGGGGCCGAAGGGGGCACTGAAGCTTTCTTT. Using reference TRBV5-1 and TRBJ1-1 for the parts outside the CDR3, the full variable domain is KAGVTQTPRYLIKTRGQQVTLSCSPISGHRSVSWYQQTPGQGLQFLFEYFSETQRNKGNFPGRFSGRQFSNSRSEMNVSTLELGDSALYLCASSGWLGTGAEGGTEAFFGQGTRLTVV.

The V call is TRBV3-1 (or the pseudogene TRBV3-2), the J call TRBJ2-1, with 7 bases matching TRBD2. V was pared by 3 bases and J by 6 bases, with 8 bases of the junction left unmatched. The germline gives CDR1 LGHDT, CDR2 YNNKEL (reference sequence). The CDR3 is 15 residues long. In DNA form, the CDR3 reads TGTGCCAGCAGCCAGGGGAGGGTTTTACGCAATGAGCAGTTCTTC. Encoded protein: CASSQGRVLRNEQFF.

The CDR3 DNA is TGTGCCACCAGCGCGTACGTCAGCTTTAATTCACCCCTCCACTTT. Translation: CATSAYVSFNSPLHF. The chain employs TRBV15 and TRBJ1-6; D call uncertain. There are 15 residues in the CDR3. Deletions cut 5 bases from V and 6 bases from J, with 14 bases between. Germline CDR1 is LNHNV and CDR2 is YYDKDF (reference sequence).

The rearrangement uses TRBV13 and TRBJ1-2; TRBD1 is a possible D gene (6 bases). Trimming removed 3 bases from V and 5 bases from J, with 19 bases in between. The CDR3 is 16 amino acids. Per the germline V gene, CDR1 is PRHDT and CDR2 is FYEKMQ (reference sequence). CDR3 DNA sequence: TGTGCCAGCAGCTTCGGTGCGGGGGGCCAATTATATGGCTACACCTTC. Its translation: CASSFGAGGQLYGYTF. Supplemented by reference TRBV13 and TRBJ1-2, the full variable domain reads AAGVIQSPRHLIKEKRETATLKCYPIPRHDTVYWYQQGPGQDPQFLISFYEKMQSDKGSIPDRFSAQQFSDYHSELNMSSLELGDSALYFCASSFGAGGQLYGYTFGSGTRLTVV.

The chain joins TRBV13 to TRBJ2-7; D remains ambiguous. The CDR3 spans 11 residues. V was trimmed by 6 bases and J by 6 bases, leaving 9 bases between them. Per germline, CDR1 PRHDT and CDR2 FYEKMQ (reference sequence). CDR3 amino acids: CASRLVSEQYF. CDR3 DNA: TGTGCCAGCAGACTCGTCAGCGAGCAGTACTTC.